This T cell receptor (beta chain) derives from a study of blood T cell repertoires in COVID-19 (dated by TCRdb to between 2020 and 2021). Some background on the complete study: Samples from collaborators originated in the United States, Italy and Spain and spanned both the acute and convalescent phases of COVID-19. The repertoires were released in a freely available public database intended as a resource for research on the immune response to SARS-CoV-2. Where available, HLA class I and class II types were obtained from metadata supplied by the sample provider rather than from assay-based typing. The material from the prospective study consisted of cDNA or gDNA derived from T cells, B-cell-depleted T cells, or PBMCs. Samples were obtained from the ongoing ImmuneRACE study (first 160 participants) and from 1,000 to 1,500 subjects provided by 6 global collaborators. Nearly every sample came with metadata listing a de-identified subject ID, COVID-19 status, age in years and sex. Deeply sampled blood TCRbeta repertoires from subjects exposed to, actively infected with, or recovered from COVID-19 were included in the dataset. Findings and caveats that apply to the study as a whole: The quantity of clinical and demographic metadata differed by source and by participant and was supplied without curation.

Regarding this clone: Its target antigen remains unknown. There are no base qualities to consult, and no much larger clone falls within one base.

The immunoSEQ Assay, a bias-controlled multiplex PCR, was used to amplify TCRbeta CDR3 regions from genomic DNA. The original pipeline was this. Within the assay, amplification of reference gene primers was used to estimate how many nucleated cells each sample contained. To quantify the absolute abundance of each unique TCRbeta CDR3 rearrangement, sequence reads were collapsed and filtered. For each sample, productive Simpson clonality was calculated as the square root of Simpson's diversity index over productive rearrangements. TCRdb limited this immuneACCESS table to in-frame rearrangements with V and J called. A share of clones is missing; checked studies link under half to unresolved V genes, and the rest is unexplained. V and J calls and clone size are those listed in that table; D and trimming were worked out from the DNA. This sample gives hundreds of thousands of clones in total; 83% of them show up just once. The ten most abundant clones make up about 3.8% of the sample.

There are 14 amino acids in the CDR3, from cysteine to phenylalanine inclusive. Of all the DNA, just the CDR3 is kept, 42 bases in frame from base 1. As encoded in the germline V gene, CDR1 is SGHDT while CDR2 is YYEEEE. V sheds 4 bases and J sheds 4 bases, leaving 14 bases between their ends. Enrolling through a virtual design, the prospective study's participants ranged in age from roughly 18 to 100 years and lived across roughly 24 United States geographic areas. To assign participants to cohorts, the prospective study relied on clinical history that participants themselves reported in a screening survey and a study questionnaire. Exposed participants had been in contact, within 2 weeks of entering the study, with a person who had a PCR-confirmed or clinician-diagnosed case of COVID-19. In the prospective study, mobile phlebotomists collected whole blood, serum and a nasopharyngeal or oropharyngeal swab from each participant. Additional blood draws and questionnaires over an approximately two-month period could optionally be provided by prospective study participants. Before DNA extraction, prospective study blood samples were shipped either frozen or at room temperature.

The source of this sequence is a woman aged 35 to 49 who had been exposed to COVID-19. The rearranged chain carries TRBV5-6 and TRBJ2-5, with TRBD1 tentatively as D gene (5 bases match). The sequencing sample was made of PBMCs or T cells enriched from blood (not recorded which). The CDR3 is CASSPPAQGETQYF. The base sequence is TGTGCCAGCAGCCCACCGGCGCAGGGAGAGACCCAGTACTTC.